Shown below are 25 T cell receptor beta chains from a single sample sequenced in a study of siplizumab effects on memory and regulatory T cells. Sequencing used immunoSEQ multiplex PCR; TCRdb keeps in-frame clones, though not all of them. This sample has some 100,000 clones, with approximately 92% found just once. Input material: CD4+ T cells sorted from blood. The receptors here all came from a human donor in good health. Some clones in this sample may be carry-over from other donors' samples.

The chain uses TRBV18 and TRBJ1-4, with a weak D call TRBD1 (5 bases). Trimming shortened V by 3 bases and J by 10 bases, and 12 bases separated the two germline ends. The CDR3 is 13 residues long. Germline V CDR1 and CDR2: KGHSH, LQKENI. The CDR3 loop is CASSPPGLAKLFF. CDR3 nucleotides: TGTGCCAGCTCACCTCCAGGGTTGGCAAAACTGTTTTTT.

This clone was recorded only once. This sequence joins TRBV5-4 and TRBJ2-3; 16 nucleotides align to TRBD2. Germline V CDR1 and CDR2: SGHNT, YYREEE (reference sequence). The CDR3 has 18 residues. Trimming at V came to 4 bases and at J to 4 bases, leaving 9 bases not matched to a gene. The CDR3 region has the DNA TGTGCCAGCAGCCCCGGGACTAGCGGGAGGGCAAACGCAGATACGCAGTATTTT. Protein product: CASSPGTSGRANADTQYF. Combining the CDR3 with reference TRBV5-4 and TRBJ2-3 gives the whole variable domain ETGVTQSPTHLIKTRGQQVTLRCSSQSGHNTVSWYQQALGQGPQFIFQYYREEENGRGNFPPRFSGLQFPNYSSELNVNALELDDSALYLCASSPGTSGRANADTQYFGPGTRLTVL.

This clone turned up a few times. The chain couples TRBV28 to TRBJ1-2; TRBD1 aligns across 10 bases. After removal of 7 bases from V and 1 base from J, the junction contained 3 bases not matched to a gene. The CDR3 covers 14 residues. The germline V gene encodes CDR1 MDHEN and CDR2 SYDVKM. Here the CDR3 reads CASMGQGFNYGYTF. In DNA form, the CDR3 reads TGTGCCAGCATGGGACAGGGGTTTAACTATGGCTACACCTTC.

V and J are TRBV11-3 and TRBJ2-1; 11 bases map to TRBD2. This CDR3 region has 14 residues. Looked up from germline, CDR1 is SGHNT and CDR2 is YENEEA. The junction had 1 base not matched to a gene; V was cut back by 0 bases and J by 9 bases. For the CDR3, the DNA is TGTGCCAGCAGCTTAGAAGGACTAGCGGGTGAGCAGTTCTTC. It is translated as CASSLEGLAGEQFF.

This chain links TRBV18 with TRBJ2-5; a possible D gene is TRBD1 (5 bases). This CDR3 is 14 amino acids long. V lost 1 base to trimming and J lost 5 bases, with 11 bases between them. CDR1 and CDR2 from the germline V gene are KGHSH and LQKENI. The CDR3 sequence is CASSPQQGSETQYF. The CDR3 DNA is TGTGCCAGCTCACCACAGCAGGGATCGGAGACCCAGTACTTC.

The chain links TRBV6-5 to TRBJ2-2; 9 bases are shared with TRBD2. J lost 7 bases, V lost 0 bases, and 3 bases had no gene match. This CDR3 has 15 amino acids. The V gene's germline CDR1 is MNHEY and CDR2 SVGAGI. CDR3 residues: CASSYSSGSHGELFF. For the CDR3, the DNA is TGTGCCAGCAGTTACTCTAGCGGGAGTCACGGGGAGCTGTTTTTT.

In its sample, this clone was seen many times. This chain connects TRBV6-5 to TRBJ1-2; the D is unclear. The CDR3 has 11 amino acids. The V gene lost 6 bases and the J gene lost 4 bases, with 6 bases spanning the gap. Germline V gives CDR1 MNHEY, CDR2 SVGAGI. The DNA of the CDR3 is TGTGCCAGCAGCCCGGGCTATGGCTACACCTTC. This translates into CASSPGYGYTF.

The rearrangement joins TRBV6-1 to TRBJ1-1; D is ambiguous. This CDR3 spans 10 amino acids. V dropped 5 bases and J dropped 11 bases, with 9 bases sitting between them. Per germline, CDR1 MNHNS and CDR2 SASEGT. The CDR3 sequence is CASSSRVAFF. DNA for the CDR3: TGTGCCAGCAGTTCCCGAGTGGCTTTCTTT.

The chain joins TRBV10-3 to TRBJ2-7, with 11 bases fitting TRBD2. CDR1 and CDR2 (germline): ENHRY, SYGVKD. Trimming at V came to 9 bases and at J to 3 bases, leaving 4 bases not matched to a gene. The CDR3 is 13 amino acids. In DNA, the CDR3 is TGTGCCATTAGACTAGCGGGAAGCTACGAGCAGTACTTC. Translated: CAIRLAGSYEQYF.

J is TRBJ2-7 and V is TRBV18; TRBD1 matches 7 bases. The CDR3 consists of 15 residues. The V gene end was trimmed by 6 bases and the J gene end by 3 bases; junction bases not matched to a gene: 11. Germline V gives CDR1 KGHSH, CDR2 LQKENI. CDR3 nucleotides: TGTGCCAGCTCCTTTCGAGGGACAGAATTCTACGAGCAGTACTTC. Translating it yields CASSFRGTEFYEQYF.

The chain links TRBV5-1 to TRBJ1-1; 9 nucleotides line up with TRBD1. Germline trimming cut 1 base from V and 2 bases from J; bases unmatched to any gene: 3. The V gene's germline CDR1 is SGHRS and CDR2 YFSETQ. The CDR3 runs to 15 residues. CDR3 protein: CASSLQQGANTEAFF. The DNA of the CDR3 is TGCGCCAGCAGCTTGCAACAGGGGGCTAACACTGAAGCTTTCTTT. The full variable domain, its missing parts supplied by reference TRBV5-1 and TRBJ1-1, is KAGVTQTPRYLIKTRGQQVTLSCSPISGHRSVSWYQQTPGQGLQFLFEYFSETQRNKGNFPGRFSGRQFSNSRSEMNVSTLELGDSALYLCASSLQQGANTEAFFGQGTRLTVV.

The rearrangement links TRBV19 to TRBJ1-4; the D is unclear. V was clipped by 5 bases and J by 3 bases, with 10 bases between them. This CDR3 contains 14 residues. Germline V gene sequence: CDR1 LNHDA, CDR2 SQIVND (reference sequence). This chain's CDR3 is CASSGSGANEKLFF. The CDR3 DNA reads TGTGCCAGTAGTGGGAGTGGAGCTAATGAAAAACTGTTTTTT.

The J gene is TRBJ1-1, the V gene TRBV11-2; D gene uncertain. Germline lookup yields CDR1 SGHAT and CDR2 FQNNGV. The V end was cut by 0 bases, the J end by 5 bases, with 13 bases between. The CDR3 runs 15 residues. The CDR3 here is CASSLDRSRRTEAFF. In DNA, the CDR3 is TGTGCCAGCAGCTTAGATAGATCCCGGAGGACTGAAGCTTTCTTT.

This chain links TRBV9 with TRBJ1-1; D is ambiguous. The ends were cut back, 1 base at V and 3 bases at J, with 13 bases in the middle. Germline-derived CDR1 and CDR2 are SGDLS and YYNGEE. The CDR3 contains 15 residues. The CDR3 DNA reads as TGTGCCAGCAGCGTAAGGGCGGGAGGGTACACTGAAGCTTTCTTT. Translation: CASSVRAGGYTEAFF.

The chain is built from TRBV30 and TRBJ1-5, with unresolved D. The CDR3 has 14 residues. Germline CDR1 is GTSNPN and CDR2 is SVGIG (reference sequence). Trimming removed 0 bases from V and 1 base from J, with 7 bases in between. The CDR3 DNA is TGTGCCTGGAGTGTAGGGTCGAGCAATCAGCCCCAGCATTTT. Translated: CAWSVGSSNQPQHF. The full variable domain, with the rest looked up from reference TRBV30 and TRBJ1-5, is SQTIHQWPATLVQPVGSPLSLECTVEGTSNPNLYWYRQAAGRGLQLLFYSVGIGQISSEVPQNLSASRPQDRQFILSSKKLLLSDSGFYLCAWSVGSSNQPQHFGDGTRLSIL.

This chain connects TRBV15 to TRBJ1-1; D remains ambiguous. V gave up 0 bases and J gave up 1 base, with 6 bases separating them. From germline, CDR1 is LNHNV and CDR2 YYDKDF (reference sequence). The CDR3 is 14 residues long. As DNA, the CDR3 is TGTGCCACCAGCAGAGATCCGGCGAACACTGAAGCTTTCTTT. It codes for CATSRDPANTEAFF.

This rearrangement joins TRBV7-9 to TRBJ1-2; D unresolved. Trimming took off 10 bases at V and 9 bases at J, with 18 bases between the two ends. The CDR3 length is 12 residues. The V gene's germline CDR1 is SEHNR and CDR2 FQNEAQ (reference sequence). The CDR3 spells CATTPAGWSYTF. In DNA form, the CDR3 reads TGTGCCACCACGCCCGCAGGTTGGAGCTACACCTTC.

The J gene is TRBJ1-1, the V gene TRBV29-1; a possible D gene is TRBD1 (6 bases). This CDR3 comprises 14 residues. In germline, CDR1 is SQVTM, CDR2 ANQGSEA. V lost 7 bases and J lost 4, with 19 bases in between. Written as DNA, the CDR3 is TGCAGCGCCAACGGGGGGGCTTTGGGCACTGAAGCTTTCTTT. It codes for CSANGGALGTEAFF.

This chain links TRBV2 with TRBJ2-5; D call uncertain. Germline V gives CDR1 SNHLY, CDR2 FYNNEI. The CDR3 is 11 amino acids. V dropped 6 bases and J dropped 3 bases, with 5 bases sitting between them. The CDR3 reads CASSSEETQYF. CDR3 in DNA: TGTGCCAGCAGCTCGGAAGAGACCCAGTACTTC. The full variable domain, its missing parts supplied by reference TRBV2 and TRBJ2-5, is EPEVTQTPSHQVTQMGQEVILRCVPISNHLYFYWYRQILGQKVEFLVSFYNNEISEKSEIFDDQFSVERPDGSNFTLKIRSTKLEDSAMYFCASSSEETQYFGPGTRLLVL.

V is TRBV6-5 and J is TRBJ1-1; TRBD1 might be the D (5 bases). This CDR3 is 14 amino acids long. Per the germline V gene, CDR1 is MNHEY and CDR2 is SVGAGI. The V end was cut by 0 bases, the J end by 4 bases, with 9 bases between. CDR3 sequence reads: CASSYSSRATEAFF. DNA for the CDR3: TGTGCCAGCAGTTACTCAAGCAGGGCCACTGAAGCTTTCTTT.

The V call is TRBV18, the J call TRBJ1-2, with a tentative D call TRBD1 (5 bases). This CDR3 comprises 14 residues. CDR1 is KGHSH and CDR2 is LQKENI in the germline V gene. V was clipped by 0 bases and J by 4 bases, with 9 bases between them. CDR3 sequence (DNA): TGTGCCAGCTCACCACCGGAGGGGAGCTATGGCTACACCTTC. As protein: CASSPPEGSYGYTF.

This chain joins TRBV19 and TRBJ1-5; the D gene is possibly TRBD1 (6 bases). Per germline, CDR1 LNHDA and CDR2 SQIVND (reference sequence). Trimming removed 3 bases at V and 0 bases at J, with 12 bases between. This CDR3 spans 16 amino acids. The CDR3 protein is CASSIRGKGSNQPQHF. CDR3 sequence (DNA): TGTGCCAGTAGTATCAGGGGTAAAGGTAGCAATCAGCCCCAGCATTTT.

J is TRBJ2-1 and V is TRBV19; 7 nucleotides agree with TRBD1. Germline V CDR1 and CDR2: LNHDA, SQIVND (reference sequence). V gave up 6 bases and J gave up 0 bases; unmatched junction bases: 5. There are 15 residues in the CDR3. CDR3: CASRQRDSSYNEQFF. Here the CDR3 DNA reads TGTGCCAGTAGACAACGGGACAGCTCCTACAATGAGCAGTTCTTC. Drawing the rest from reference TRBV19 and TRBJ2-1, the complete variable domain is DGGITQSPKYLFRKEGQNVTLSCEQNLNHDAMYWYRQDPGQGLRLIYYSQIVNDFQKGDIAEGYSVSREKKESFPLTVTSAQKNPTAFYLCASRQRDSSYNEQFFGPGTRLTVL.

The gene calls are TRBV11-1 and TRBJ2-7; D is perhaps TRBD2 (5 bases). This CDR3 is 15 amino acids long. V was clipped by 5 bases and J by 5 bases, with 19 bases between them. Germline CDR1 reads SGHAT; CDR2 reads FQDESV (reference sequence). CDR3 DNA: TGTGCCAGCAGCCCAAGCGGACCCCTCGGGGACGAGCAGTACTTC. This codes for CASSPSGPLGDEQYF.

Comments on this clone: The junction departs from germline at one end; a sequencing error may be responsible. The CDR3, as DNA: TGTGCTAGCAGCCCAGACGCAAGGGGGACAGGGCGAAAGTTT. Translation: CASSPDARGTGRKF. The chain links TRBV7-7 to TRBJ1-4; 9 nucleotides line up with TRBD1. Germline CDR1 is SSHAT and CDR2 is FNYEAQ (reference sequence). CDR3 length: 14 amino acids. The whole variable domain, filled in from reference TRBV7-7 and TRBJ1-4, reads GAGVSQSPRYKVTKRGQDVTLRCDPISSHATLYWYQQALGQGPEFLTYFNYEAQPDKSGLPSDRFSAERPEGSISTLTIQRTEQRDSAMYRCASSPDARGTGRKFGSGTQLSVL.